The 27 T cell receptor beta chains reported below all come from one sample, sequenced in a study of T cell responses to AZD1222 COVID-19 vaccine. The assay was immunoSEQ multiplex PCR, and TCRdb's table has in-frame clones only and misses some. The table has roughly 99,000 clones, about 89% seen once. Sequencing used peripheral blood, obtained 28 days after the second AZD1222 dose. These receptors all come from an adult who received the AZD1222 COVID-19 vaccine.

V usage is TRBV29-1 and J usage is TRBJ1-5; the D is unclear. CDR1 SQVTM and CDR2 ANQGSEA come from the germline V gene. There are 12 residues in the CDR3. The V end lost 5 bases, the J end lost 6 bases, and 11 bases lay between the germline ends. The CDR3 nucleotides read TGCAGCGTTATAGAGGTTGGTCAGCCCCAGCATTTT. This encodes CSVIEVGQPQHF.

This clone was observed a few times. J is TRBJ2-2 and V is TRBV18, with a tentative D call TRBD1 (6 bases). The CDR3 has 17 residues. Germline loops: CDR1 KGHSH, CDR2 LQKENI. V shed 1 base and J shed 3 bases, with 15 bases lying between them. CDR3 DNA sequence: TGTGCCAGCTCACCACGGACTCCCGGGACATACACCGGGGAGCTGTTTTTT. Translation gives CASSPRTPGTYTGELFF.

Points on this clone: The sample carries other DNA sequences with the same CDR3. The chain is built from TRBV29-1 and TRBJ1-1; D is unresolved. This CDR3 contains 12 residues. Germline-derived CDR1 and CDR2 are SQVTM and ANQGSEA. V shed 1 base and J shed 1 base, with 4 bases lying between them. For the CDR3, the DNA is TGCAGCGTTGAAGGTCAGAACACTGAAGCTTTCTTT. It specifies CSVEGQNTEAFF.

The rearrangement uses TRBV13 and TRBJ2-4; 9 positions agree with TRBD1. CDR1 PRHDT and CDR2 FYEKMQ come from the germline V gene (reference sequence). There are 15 residues in the CDR3. J gave up 5 bases and V 5 bases, and 7 bases lay outside the gene matches. The CDR3 sequence is CASSRRTGAQNIQYF. CDR3 sequence (DNA): TGTGCCAGCAGCCGGAGGACAGGGGCCCAAAACATTCAGTACTTC. Full variable domain (missing parts from reference TRBV13 and TRBJ2-4): AAGVIQSPRHLIKEKRETATLKCYPIPRHDTVYWYQQGPGQDPQFLISFYEKMQSDKGSIPDRFSAQQFSDYHSELNMSSLELGDSALYFCASSRRTGAQNIQYFGAGTRLSVL.

V and J are TRBV10-1 and TRBJ2-3, with TRBD1 matching over 9 bases. Unmatched junction bases numbered 4, after V lost 3 bases and J lost 3 bases. The CDR3 is made up of 15 amino acids. The germline CDR1 and CDR2 sequences are WNHNN and SYGVQD (reference sequence). The CDR3 sequence is CASSDPGTGTDTQYF. The DNA for the CDR3 is TGCGCCAGCAGTGACCCCGGGACAGGGACAGATACGCAGTATTTT.

The chain employs TRBV5-1 and TRBJ2-2; TRBD1 aligns across 7 bases. Germline V gives CDR1 SGHRS, CDR2 YFSETQ. The CDR3 contains 15 residues. The V and J ends lost 4 bases and 3 bases, in that order; junction bases with no gene match: 6. In nucleotides, the CDR3 is TGCGCCAGCAGCCGGACAGGACAAGACACCGGGGAGCTGTTTTTT. It yields the protein CASSRTGQDTGELFF.

The chain links TRBV28 to TRBJ2-7; the D gene is possibly TRBD1 (5 bases). Between the trimmed V and J ends, which lost 6 bases and 3 bases, there was a span of 9 bases. Germline assignment: CDR1 MDHEN and CDR2 SYDVKM. The CDR3 has 12 amino acids. Here the CDR3 reads CASSLDSYEQYF. CDR3 coding DNA: TGTGCCAGCAGCCTTGACAGCTACGAGCAGTACTTC.

This sequence joins TRBV7-9 and TRBJ2-3; possible D gene TRBD1, 5 bases. The CDR3 is made up of 17 amino acids. Germline V gene lookup returns CDR1 SEHNR and CDR2 FQNEAQ (reference sequence). V dropped 2 bases and J dropped 2 bases, with 17 bases sitting between them. The CDR3: CASSLKGLGRNTDTQYF. CDR3 DNA sequence: TGTGCCAGCAGCTTAAAGGGGCTGGGGCGGAACACAGATACGCAGTATTTT.

The chain combines TRBV12-3 or TRBV12-4 with TRBJ1-5; D may be TRBD1 (5 bases). This CDR3 comprises 13 residues. V was shortened by 3 bases and J by 7 bases, with 10 bases between the two germline ends. Written as DNA, the CDR3 is TGTGCCAGCAGTTTCAGGGACCGACAGCCCCAGCATTTT. This encodes CASSFRDRQPQHF.

The chain is built from TRBV28 and TRBJ1-5, with a weak D call TRBD1 (5 bases). Germline CDR1 MDHEN, CDR2 SYDVKM. The CDR3 extends over 15 amino acids. Trimming shortened V by 1 base and J by 2 bases, and 9 bases separated the two germline ends. The CDR3, as DNA: TGTGCCAGCAGTTTATTGGGGCAGGGCAATCAGCCCCAGCATTTT. Protein sequence: CASSLLGQGNQPQHF. Filled out from reference TRBV28 and TRBJ1-5, the complete variable domain reads DVKVTQSSRYLVKRTGEKVFLECVQDMDHENMFWYRQDPGLGLRLIYFSYDVKMKEKGDIPEGYSVSREKKERFSLILESASTNQTSMYLCASSLLGQGNQPQHFGDGTRLSIL.

The chain couples TRBV28 to TRBJ2-1, with D perhaps matching TRBD1 or TRBD2 (5 bases each). Germline loops: CDR1 MDHEN, CDR2 SYDVKM. The CDR3 is 14 amino acids. V lost 7 bases, J lost 7 bases, and 17 bases lay in between. The CDR3 DNA is TGTGCCAGCATCAACTCTTGGGGCGGGAATGAGCAGTTCTTC. It codes for CASINSWGGNEQFF.

The chain couples TRBV5-6 to TRBJ1-4; unclear D gene. The CDR3 totals 15 residues. Germline V gene data show CDR1 as SGHDT and CDR2 as YYEEEE. Trimming cost V 2 bases and J 3 bases, with 11 bases left between them. The CDR3 loop is CASSLYGSSNEKLFF. CDR3 DNA: TGTGCCAGCAGCTTATACGGCTCCTCTAATGAAAAACTGTTTTTT. The whole variable domain, remainder taken from reference TRBV5-6 and TRBJ1-4, is DAGVTQSPTHLIKTRGQQVTLRCSPKSGHDTVSWYQQALGQGPQFIFQYYEEEERQRGNFPDRFSGHQFPNYSSELNVNALLLGDSALYLCASSLYGSSNEKLFFGSGTQLSVL.

This clone was counted once. This chain links TRBV6-2 or TRBV6-3 with TRBJ2-7; tentatively, D is TRBD1 or TRBD2 (5 bases each). Germline-derived CDR1 and CDR2 are MNHEY and SVGEGT. Trimming took 1 base from V and 5 from J, leaving 9 bases between them. The CDR3 consists of 13 residues. CDR3 nucleotides: TGTGCCAGCAGTTACTTCGGGACCCACGAGCAGTACTTC. It codes for CASSYFGTHEQYF.

The chain joins TRBV28 to TRBJ2-7; D gene ambiguous. This CDR3 spans 13 amino acids. Germline CDR1 reads MDHEN; CDR2 reads SYDVKM. V dropped 3 bases and J dropped 2 bases, with 8 bases sitting between them. CDR3 amino acids: CASSFEGTYEQYF. The CDR3 DNA reads TGTGCCAGCAGTTTTGAAGGAACCTACGAGCAGTACTTC.

The CDR3 bases are TGCGCCAGCAGCCAATCCCCGGCCTCAGGCTATGGCTACACCTTC. Encoded protein: CASSQSPASGYGYTF. V is TRBV4-3 and J is TRBJ1-2; D call uncertain. Trimming pared 2 bases from V and 4 bases from J, leaving 14 bases between. Per the germline V gene, CDR1 is LGHNA and CDR2 is YSLEER. There are 15 residues in the CDR3.

This clone was recorded a few times. The chain has TRBV7-9 and TRBJ2-5, with a possible D match to TRBD2 (7 bases). Trimming left V 6 bases short and J 4 bases short, with 15 bases between. Germline-derived CDR1 and CDR2 are SEHNR and FQNEAQ (reference sequence). This CDR3 has 14 amino acids. As DNA, the CDR3 is TGTGCCAGCAGTACCCGAGGGGGGGTAGAGACCCAGTACTTC. Residues: CASSTRGGVETQYF.

The CDR3 protein is CASRKAASEETQYF. In nucleotides, the CDR3 is TGTGCCAGCAGGAAGGCAGCGTCTGAAGAGACCCAGTACTTC. The chain combines TRBV5-4 with TRBJ2-5; D gene ambiguous. The CDR3 contains 14 residues. Deletions cut 5 bases from V and 3 bases from J, with 14 bases between. The germline gives CDR1 SGHNT, CDR2 YYREEE (reference sequence).

In this sample, this clone turned up a few times. The chain recombines TRBV7-2 with TRBJ1-5, with TRBD1 identical over 7 bases. In germline, CDR1 is SGHTA, CDR2 FQGNSA. The CDR3 is made up of 14 amino acids. Unmatched junction bases numbered 3, after V lost 5 bases and J lost 2 bases. The CDR3 nucleotides are TGTGCCAGCAGCCTCAGGGGGGGCAATCAGCCCCAGCATTTT. Translating it yields CASSLRGGNQPQHF.

The chain recombines TRBV6-2 or TRBV6-3 with TRBJ1-2; D is undetermined. The CDR3 loop spans 12 amino acids. V was shortened by 6 bases and J by 6 bases, with 11 bases between the two germline ends. Germline V gives CDR1 MNHEY, CDR2 SVGEGT. The CDR3 coding sequence is TGTGCCAGCAGCCTAGCGGGGAATGGCTACACCTTC. Protein sequence: CASSLAGNGYTF.

This rearrangement joins TRBV28 to TRBJ2-2; tentatively, D is TRBD1 or TRBD2 (6 bases each). The CDR3 has 14 amino acids. V was shortened by 10 bases and J by 5 bases, with 17 bases between the two germline ends. In germline, CDR1 is MDHEN, CDR2 SYDVKM. CDR3: CATRGPVRTGELFF. DNA of the CDR3: TGTGCCACCCGGGGGCCTGTCAGGACCGGGGAGCTGTTTTTT.

V usage is TRBV18 and J usage is TRBJ1-2; possible D gene TRBD1, 5 bases. Germline CDR1 and CDR2: KGHSH and LQKENI. The CDR3 is 14 amino acids. The V end lost 2 bases, the J end lost 3 bases, and 10 bases lay between the germline ends. In nucleotides, the CDR3 is TGTGCCAGCTCACCAATGCAGGGAGACTATGGCTACACCTTC. Its protein product is CASSPMQGDYGYTF.

V and J are TRBV7-8 and TRBJ2-7; D possibly corresponds to TRBD1 (5 bases). CDR1 SGHVS and CDR2 FQNEAQ come from the germline V gene. V was shortened by 0 bases and J by 6 bases, with 9 bases between the two germline ends. This CDR3 contains 13 residues. The CDR3, as DNA: TGTGCCAGCAGCTTAGCTGGGGCATCCGAGCAGTACTTC. It codes for CASSLAGASEQYF.

The gene calls are TRBV7-8 and TRBJ2-5; D perhaps matches TRBD1 (5 bases). Looked up from germline, CDR1 is SGHVS and CDR2 is FQNEAQ. This CDR3 contains 13 residues. V was shortened by 5 bases and J by 0 bases, with 7 bases between the two germline ends. The CDR3: CASSRQYQETQYF. The DNA for the CDR3 is TGTGCCAGCAGCCGACAGTACCAAGAGACCCAGTACTTC. Full variable domain (outside the CDR3, taken from reference TRBV7-8 and TRBJ2-5): GAGVSQSPRYKVAKRGQDVALRCDPISGHVSLFWYQQALGQGPEFLTYFQNEAQLDKSGLPSDRFFAERPEGSVSTLKIQRTQQEDSAVYLCASSRQYQETQYFGPGTRLLVL.

The chain is built from TRBV25-1 and TRBJ2-1; TRBD1 matches 7 bases. There are 16 residues in the CDR3. Germline V lookup: CDR1 MGHDK, CDR2 SYGVNS. After removal of 3 bases from V and 4 bases from J, the junction contained 9 bases not matched to a gene. Written as DNA, the CDR3 is TGTGCCAGCAGTGACCTAGGGACAGAGAAGTACAATGAGCAGTTCTTC. Translating gives CASSDLGTEKYNEQFF.

V usage is TRBV29-1 and J usage is TRBJ2-1; 7 bases fit TRBD1. Per germline, CDR1 SQVTM and CDR2 ANQGSEA. The CDR3 consists of 13 residues. V shed 6 bases, J shed 6 bases, and the junction held 8 bases outside the gene matches. The DNA for the CDR3 is TGCAGCGTGCCCCCACAGGGGCGCAATGAGCAGTTCTTC. Translated, it gives CSVPPQGRNEQFF.

This sequence joins TRBV4-1 and TRBJ2-2, with 7 bases aligning to TRBD1. Germline assignment: CDR1 MGHRA and CDR2 YSYEKL. Trimming cost V 1 base and J 1 base; bases outside gene matches: 0. There are 15 residues in the CDR3. CDR3 sequence reads: CASSQGTGNTGELFF. DNA for the CDR3: TGCGCCAGCAGCCAAGGGACAGGGAACACCGGGGAGCTGTTTTTT.

With regard to this clone: An end of the junction does not agree with germline; a read error may underlie this. The gene calls are TRBV6-5 and TRBJ1-1; D possibly corresponds to TRBD1 (6 bases). Germline V lookup: CDR1 MNHEY, CDR2 SVGAGI. This CDR3 contains 15 residues. This chain's CDR3 is CASSYSGQLKTEAFF. CDR3 nucleotides: TGTGCCAGCAGTTACTCAGGACAGCTGAAGACTGAAGCTTTCTTT.